A single sample gave rise to the 26 T cell receptor beta chains below, sequenced in a study of blood T cell repertoires in COVID-19. The method was immunoSEQ multiplex PCR; TCRdb's version includes in-frame clones alone and lacks a portion of them. This table has about 83,000 clones, around 84% appearing once. Specimen: peripheral blood. The source is a woman older than 75 in a cohort sampled during active or convalescent COVID-19.

J is TRBJ2-7 and V is TRBV4-1; TRBD1 agrees at 7 bases. Trimming took 1 base from V and 2 from J; bases not matched to a gene: 5. The length of the CDR3 is 15 residues. CDR1 is MGHRA, CDR2 YSYEKL, per germline. Written as DNA, the CDR3 is TGCGCCAGCAGCCAAGGGAACAGGGGAGCCTACGAGCAGTACTTC. Protein: CASSQGNRGAYEQYF.

The J gene is TRBJ1-1, the V gene TRBV19; 7 nucleotides align to TRBD1. With 3 bases clipped from V and 0 bases from J, the junction kept 7 bases outside the gene matches. This CDR3 spans 16 amino acids. Germline V gene lookup returns CDR1 LNHDA and CDR2 SQIVND (reference sequence). In DNA, the CDR3 is TGTGCCAGTAGTATGGGACAGATAGCGATGAACACTGAAGCTTTCTTT. Translation: CASSMGQIAMNTEAFF.

The chain links TRBV7-9 to TRBJ2-7, with 7 bases matching TRBD2. CDR3 size: 14 residues. The J segment lost 5 bases and the V segment lost 4 bases, leaving 8 bases of the junction unmatched. Germline lookup yields CDR1 SEHNR and CDR2 FQNEAQ (reference sequence). CDR3 region: CASSSSRGEDEQYF. The CDR3 coding sequence is TGTGCCAGCAGCTCGTCACGGGGGGAGGACGAGCAGTACTTC.

This rearrangement joins TRBV7-3 to TRBJ2-1, with TRBD2 matching 13 bases. The CDR3 is 14 residues long. With 8 bases clipped from V and 6 bases from J, the junction kept 4 bases outside the gene matches. CDR1 is SGHTA, CDR2 FQGTGA, per germline. The CDR3 loop reads CASRWTSGSNEQFF. For the CDR3, the DNA is TGTGCCAGCCGCTGGACTAGCGGGAGCAATGAGCAGTTCTTC.

This sequence joins TRBV24-1 and TRBJ2-5, with a possible D match to TRBD2 (5 bases). Germline-derived CDR1 and CDR2 are KGHDR and SFDVKD. The length of the CDR3 is 14 residues. V dropped 1 base and J dropped 4 bases, with 9 bases sitting between them. The CDR3, as DNA: TGTGCCACCAGTGATTTAGGGAGCGGAGAGACCCAGTACTTC. Its translation: CATSDLGSGETQYF.

This sequence joins TRBV28 and TRBJ2-2; D gene ambiguous. CDR1 is MDHEN and CDR2 is SYDVKM in the germline V gene. The CDR3 loop spans 12 amino acids. V dropped 3 bases and J dropped 6 bases, with 5 bases sitting between them. CDR3 nucleotide sequence: TGTGCCAGCAGTTTGGCTCCCGGGGAGCTGTTTTTT. Translating gives CASSLAPGELFF. Drawing the rest from reference TRBV28 and TRBJ2-2, the complete variable domain is DVKVTQSSRYLVKRTGEKVFLECVQDMDHENMFWYRQDPGLGLRLIYFSYDVKMKEKGDIPEGYSVSREKKERFSLILESASTNQTSMYLCASSLAPGELFFGEGSRLTVL.

V and J are TRBV2 and TRBJ2-3; 13 nucleotides line up with TRBD2. V shed 6 bases, J shed 4 bases, and the junction held 4 bases outside the gene matches. The CDR3 extends over 15 amino acids. Germline CDR1 and CDR2: SNHLY and FYNNEI. As DNA, the CDR3 is TGTGCCAGCAGGGGAGGACTAGCGGGAGCAGATACGCAGTATTTT. It specifies CASRGGLAGADTQYF.

The chain recombines TRBV5-1 with TRBJ1-1; no reliable D call. Germline lookup yields CDR1 SGHRS and CDR2 YFSETQ. The CDR3 loop spans 13 amino acids. V was trimmed by 4 bases and J by 6 bases, leaving 13 bases between them. The CDR3 DNA sequence: TGCGCCAGCAGCCCCTTTGAGCGTTCTGAAGCTTTCTTT. Its translation: CASSPFERSEAFF.

The chain is built from TRBV11-2 and TRBJ1-4, with D unresolved. Germline CDR1 is SGHAT and CDR2 is FQNNGV. Trimming cost V 1 base and J 0 bases, with 6 bases left between them. This CDR3 spans 15 amino acids. As DNA, the CDR3 is TGTGCCAGCAGCTTAGTCGGTGCAACTAATGAAAAACTGTTTTTT. Protein: CASSLVGATNEKLFF.

The DNA for the CDR3 is TGTGCCAGCAGCCGGACAGGGGTCGGTGGCTACACCTTC. Translated: CASSRTGVGGYTF. The chain uses TRBV13 and TRBJ1-2; 9 nucleotides agree with TRBD1. CDR1 and CDR2 (germline): PRHDT, FYEKMQ (reference sequence). This CDR3 has 13 residues. The V segment lost 5 bases and the J segment 7 bases; nucleotides outside the gene matches: 5.

This rearrangement joins TRBV5-1 to TRBJ1-3; TRBD1 aligns across 7 bases. V shed 2 bases and J 4 bases; nucleotides not matched to a gene: 6. The CDR3 contains 15 residues. Germline CDR1 and CDR2: SGHRS and YFSETQ. The CDR3 DNA follows: TGCGCCAGCAGCTTCGGGGACAGAGGCGGAAACACCATATATTTT. Protein: CASSFGDRGGNTIYF.

The chain has TRBV9 and TRBJ1-3, with D possibly matching TRBD1 (5 bases). Germline assignment: CDR1 SGDLS and CDR2 YYNGEE. The CDR3 extends over 14 amino acids. Trimming took 4 bases from V and 0 from J, leaving 8 bases between them. This chain's CDR3 is CASSPQVSGNTIYF. CDR3 DNA sequence: TGTGCCAGCAGCCCACAGGTCTCTGGAAACACCATATATTTT.

The chain uses TRBV2 and TRBJ2-4; possible D gene TRBD2, 6 bases. The CDR3 is made up of 14 amino acids. Deletions cut 3 bases from V and 2 bases from J, with 8 bases between. The germline V gene has CDR1 SNHLY and CDR2 FYNNEI. The CDR3 loop is CASSEGTSKNIQYF. CDR3 bases: TGTGCCAGCAGTGAGGGGACTTCCAAAAACATTCAGTACTTC.

The chain joins TRBV19 to TRBJ1-6, with 9 bases identical to TRBD1. The trim removed 0 bases at V and 8 bases at J, leaving 8 bases unmatched. Per the germline V gene, CDR1 is LNHDA and CDR2 is SQIVND (reference sequence). CDR3 length: 17 residues. The CDR3 sequence is CASSIERYRGRDSPLHF. The CDR3 nucleotides are TGTGCCAGTAGTATAGAACGATACAGGGGGCGCGATTCACCCCTCCACTTT.

The CDR3 nucleotides read TGTGCCAGCAGCCCAAGACAGTTCACTAATTCACCCCTCCACTTT. It translates to CASSPRQFTNSPLHF. This chain uses TRBV28 with TRBJ1-6; possible D gene TRBD1, 5 bases. Germline loops: CDR1 MDHEN, CDR2 SYDVKM. The CDR3 extends over 15 amino acids. With 6 bases removed from V and 6 bases from J, the gap between germline ends came to 15 bases. The entire variable domain, with the rest obtained from reference TRBV28 and TRBJ1-6, is as follows: DVKVTQSSRYLVKRTGEKVFLECVQDMDHENMFWYRQDPGLGLRLIYFSYDVKMKEKGDIPEGYSVSREKKERFSLILESASTNQTSMYLCASSPRQFTNSPLHFGNGTRLTVT.

The chain combines TRBV19 with TRBJ2-1; 7 nucleotides match TRBD2. After removal of 3 bases from V and 0 bases from J, the junction contained 2 bases not matched to a gene. CDR3 length: 15 amino acids. Germline V CDR1 and CDR2: LNHDA, SQIVND (reference sequence). CDR3 protein: CASSMSGISYNEQFF. The CDR3 DNA reads TGTGCCAGTAGTATGAGCGGGATCTCCTACAATGAGCAGTTCTTC.

The V and J genes are TRBV5-1 and TRBJ2-3; 13 bases are shared with TRBD2. This CDR3 contains 17 residues. V lost 0 bases and J lost 4; bases outside the gene matches: 5. Germline CDR1 and CDR2: SGHRS and YFSETQ. CDR3 in DNA: TGCGCCAGCAGCTTGGTATCACTAGCGGGAGGGTCAGATACGCAGTATTTT. This sequence encodes CASSLVSLAGGSDTQYF.

This chain joins TRBV10-2 and TRBJ2-3, with 12 bases matching TRBD2. The V segment lost 6 bases and the J segment 0 bases; nucleotides outside the gene matches: 1. The CDR3 length is 15 residues. Per germline, CDR1 WSHSY and CDR2 SAAADI. Here the CDR3 reads CASRGLAGSTDTQYF. CDR3 sequence (DNA): TGCGCCAGCAGAGGACTAGCGGGAAGCACAGATACGCAGTATTTT.

The chain recombines TRBV7-2 with TRBJ1-5; D gene ambiguous. Germline V lookup: CDR1 SGHTA, CDR2 FQGNSA. The CDR3 is made up of 13 amino acids. With 2 bases removed from V and 7 bases from J, the gap between germline ends came to 9 bases. CDR3 DNA sequence: TGTGCCAGCAGCTTATGGGGAGACCAGCCCCAGCATTTT. Protein product: CASSLWGDQPQHF.

The chain couples TRBV5-6 to TRBJ1-1, with D unclear. V lost 4 bases and J 2 bases, leaving 9 bases between the germline ends. This CDR3 comprises 13 residues. Germline V gene data show CDR1 as SGHDT and CDR2 as YYEEEE. The CDR3 is CASSLVPNTEAFF. The CDR3 DNA sequence: TGTGCCAGCAGCCTGGTCCCAAACACTGAAGCTTTCTTT.

The rearrangement links TRBV2 to TRBJ1-5; the match to TRBD1 covers 7 bases. CDR3 size: 15 residues. The germline CDR1 and CDR2 sequences are SNHLY and FYNNEI. Trimming took 6 bases from V and 5 from J; bases not matched to a gene: 10. The chain's CDR3 is CASRGTTGRDQPQHF. As DNA, the CDR3 is TGTGCCAGCAGAGGGACGACAGGGAGAGATCAGCCCCAGCATTTT.

This CDR3 reads CASSIGQGSTDTQYF. CDR3 sequence (DNA): TGTGCCAGTAGTATTGGACAGGGTTCCACAGATACGCAGTATTTT. The chain employs TRBV19 and TRBJ2-3, with 8 bases aligning to TRBD1. Germline-derived CDR1 and CDR2 are LNHDA and SQIVND (reference sequence). The CDR3 spans 15 residues. J was trimmed by 2 bases and V by 3 bases; bases with no gene match: 4. The complete variable domain, with remaining parts taken from reference TRBV19 and TRBJ2-3, reads DGGITQSPKYLFRKEGQNVTLSCEQNLNHDAMYWYRQDPGQGLRLIYYSQIVNDFQKGDIAEGYSVSREKKESFPLTVTSAQKNPTAFYLCASSIGQGSTDTQYFGPGTRLTVL.

The chain joins TRBV30 to TRBJ2-3, with TRBD2 as a possible D gene (5 bases). Germline lookup yields CDR1 GTSNPN and CDR2 SVGIG (reference sequence). The CDR3 extends over 15 amino acids. V dropped 0 bases and J dropped 0 bases, with 10 bases sitting between them. CDR3 nucleotide sequence: TGTGCCTGGAGTGTCGGAGGAGAGAGCACAGATACGCAGTATTTT. Its translation is CAWSVGGESTDTQYF.

The rearrangement uses TRBV24-1 and TRBJ2-1; the D gene is possibly TRBD2 (5 bases). The CDR3 runs 14 residues. In germline, CDR1 is KGHDR, CDR2 SFDVKD. Trimming took 0 bases from V and 7 from J, leaving 9 bases between them. Here the CDR3 DNA reads TGTGCCACCAGTGATTTGGCCGGGAAGAATGAGCAGTTCTTC. Translation: CATSDLAGKNEQFF.

V usage is TRBV11-1 and J usage is TRBJ2-5; weak D call: TRBD2 (5 bases). CDR1 and CDR2 (germline): SGHAT, FQDESV (reference sequence). The CDR3 sequence is 15 residues long. V gave up 6 bases and J gave up 5 bases, with 19 bases separating them. The CDR3 region is CASSSAGVLGETQYF. The DNA of the CDR3 is TGTGCCAGCAGTTCGGCCGGGGTCTTGGGGGAGACCCAGTACTTC.

The chain carries TRBV5-1 and TRBJ2-7, with D possibly TRBD2 on 6 matching bases. Germline values: CDR1 SGHRS, CDR2 YFSETQ. The CDR3 extends over 18 amino acids. V shed 0 bases and J shed 1 base, with 20 bases lying between them. The CDR3 reads CASSLAPGGGKPSYEQYV. CDR3 bases: TGCGCCAGCAGCTTGGCCCCTGGTGGAGGGAAACCTTCCTACGAGCAGTACGTC.